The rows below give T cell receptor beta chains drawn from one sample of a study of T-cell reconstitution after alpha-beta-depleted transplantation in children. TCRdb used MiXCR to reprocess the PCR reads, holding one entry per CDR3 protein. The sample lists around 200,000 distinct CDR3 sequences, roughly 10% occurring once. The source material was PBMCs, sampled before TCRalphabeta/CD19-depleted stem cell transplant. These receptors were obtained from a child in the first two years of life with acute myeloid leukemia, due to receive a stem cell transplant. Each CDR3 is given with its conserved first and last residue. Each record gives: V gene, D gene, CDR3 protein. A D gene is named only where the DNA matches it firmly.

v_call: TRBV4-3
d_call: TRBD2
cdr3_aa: CASSRGLAASYEQYF

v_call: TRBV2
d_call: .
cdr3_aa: CASSEVGANYGYTF

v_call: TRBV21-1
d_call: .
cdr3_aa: CASSDTDRTSQPQHF

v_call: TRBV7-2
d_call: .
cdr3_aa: CASSLVETQYF

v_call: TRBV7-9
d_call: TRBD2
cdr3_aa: CASTTSGGSTDTQYF

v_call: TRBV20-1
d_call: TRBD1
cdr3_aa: CSAETGRSPLHF

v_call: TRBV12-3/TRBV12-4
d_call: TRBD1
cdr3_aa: CASSFTGEGANVLTF

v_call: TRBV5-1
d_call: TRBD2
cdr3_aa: CASSLEGLAGDTQYF

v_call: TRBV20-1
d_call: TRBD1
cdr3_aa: CSAAGTGNNYEQYF

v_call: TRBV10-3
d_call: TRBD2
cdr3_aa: CAISRIGTSGRAGELFF

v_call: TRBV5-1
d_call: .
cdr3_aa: CASSLSGTNTGELFF

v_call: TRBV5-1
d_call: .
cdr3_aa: CASSLMGNTEAFF

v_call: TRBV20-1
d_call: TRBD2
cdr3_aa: CSARTSGDEQYF

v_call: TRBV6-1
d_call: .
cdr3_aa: CASSEQGYTGELFF

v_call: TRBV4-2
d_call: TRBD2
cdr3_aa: CASTQGSGIYNEQFF

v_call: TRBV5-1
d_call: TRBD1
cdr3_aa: CASTRDRQTNTGELFF

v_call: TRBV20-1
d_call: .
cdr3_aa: CSAERASRGGNTIYF

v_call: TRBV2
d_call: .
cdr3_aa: CASSADTGELFF

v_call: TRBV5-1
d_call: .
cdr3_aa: CASSLGLSGLYNEQFF

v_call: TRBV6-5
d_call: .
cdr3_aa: CASSYSISGTGELFF

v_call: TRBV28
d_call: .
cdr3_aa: CASSFVGSTQYF

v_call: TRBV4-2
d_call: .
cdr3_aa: CASSQGPYEQYF

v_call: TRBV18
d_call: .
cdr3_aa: CASSPVEDQPQHF

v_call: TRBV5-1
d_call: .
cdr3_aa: CASSLGPGQELFF

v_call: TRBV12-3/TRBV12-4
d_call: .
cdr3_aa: CASSSADENQETQYF

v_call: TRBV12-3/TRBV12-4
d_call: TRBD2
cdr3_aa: CASSLLGGAQNIQYF

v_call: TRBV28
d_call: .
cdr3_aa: CASSPDRFYEQYF

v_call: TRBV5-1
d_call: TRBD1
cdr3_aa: CASSLDRGYGDTF

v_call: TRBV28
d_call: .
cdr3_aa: CASSLPIRGGYTF

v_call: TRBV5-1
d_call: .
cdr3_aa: CASSWGGRDKLQAFF

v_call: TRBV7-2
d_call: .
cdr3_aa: CASRPTGRYGYTF

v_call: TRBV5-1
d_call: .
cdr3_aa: CASSFDIPTNEKLFF

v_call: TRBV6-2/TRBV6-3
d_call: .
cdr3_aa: CASNRWGDSGANVLTF

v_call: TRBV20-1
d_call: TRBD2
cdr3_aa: CSARGPPGLAGTQSSYEQYF

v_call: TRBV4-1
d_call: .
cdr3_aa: CASSPPTGVAEAFF

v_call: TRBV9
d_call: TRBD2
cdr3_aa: CASSAGAGASTDTQYF

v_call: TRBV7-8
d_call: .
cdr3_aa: CASSLARGGYNSPLHF

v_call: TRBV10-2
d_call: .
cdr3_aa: CASRGEPGIYYGYTF

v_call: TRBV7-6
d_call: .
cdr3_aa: CASSLKGSNSYEQYF

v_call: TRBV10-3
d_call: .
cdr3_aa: CAISVTGNTEAFF

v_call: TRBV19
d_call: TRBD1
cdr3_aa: CASRQGARGANVLTF

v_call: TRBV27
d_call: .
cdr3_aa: CASSPGRTNQPQHF

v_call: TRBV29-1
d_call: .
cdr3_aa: CSARTDTQYF

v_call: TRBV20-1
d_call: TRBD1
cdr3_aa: CSAPPGGGDTEAFF

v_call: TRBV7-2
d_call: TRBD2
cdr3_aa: CASSLALTSGRAHNEQFF

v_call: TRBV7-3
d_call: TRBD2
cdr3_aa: CASSSPSGNYNEQFF

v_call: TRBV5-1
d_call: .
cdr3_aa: CSSSLRGVASYEQYF

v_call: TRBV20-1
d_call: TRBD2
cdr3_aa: CSARDAGANTGELFF

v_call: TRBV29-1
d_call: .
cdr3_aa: CSVGETQYF

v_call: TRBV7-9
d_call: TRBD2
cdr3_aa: CASSPRPAGGAETQYF

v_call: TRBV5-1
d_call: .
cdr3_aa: CASSPSAGPDTQYF

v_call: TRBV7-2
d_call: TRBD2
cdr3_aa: CASSWTSGYGGNEQFF

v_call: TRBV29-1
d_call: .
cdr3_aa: CSATGPYQETQHF

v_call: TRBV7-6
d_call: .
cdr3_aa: CASSLEAGHLSYEQYF

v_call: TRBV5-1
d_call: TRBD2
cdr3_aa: CASSPKGLAGITDTQYF

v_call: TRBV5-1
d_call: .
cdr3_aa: CASSRDLSYEQYF

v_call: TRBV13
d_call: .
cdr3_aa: CASSLSGGNGYTF

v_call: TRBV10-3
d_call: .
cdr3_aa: CAISESLTDNTGELFF

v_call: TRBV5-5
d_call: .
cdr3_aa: CASSLGPDNQPQHF

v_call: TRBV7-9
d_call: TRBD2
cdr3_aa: CASSSGTSGTPWGTDTQYF